Shown below are 2 T cell receptor beta chains from a single sample sequenced in a study of cytomegalovirus exposure and HLA in healthy donors. The PCR had 60 Vbeta and 13 Jbeta primers. Clones were read by immunoSEQ multiplex PCR, and TCRdb kept only the in-frame ones, dropping some. This specimen shows fewer than 130,000 clones; the ten leading clones hold around 0.6%. Source material: PBMCs. All receptors come from a man aged 50 to 59 in good health and CMV-seronegative.

The gene calls are TRBV14 and TRBJ2-1; 14 bases line up with TRBD2. From germline, CDR1 is SGHDN and CDR2 FVKESK. The V segment lost 8 bases and the J segment 7 bases; nucleotides outside the gene matches: 7. The CDR3 is made up of 15 amino acids. The CDR3 coding sequence is TGTGCCAGCGCCAGGACTAGCGGGGGGAGGAATGAGCAGTTCTTC. This translates into CASARTSGGRNEQFF.

The rearrangement uses TRBV6-4 and TRBJ2-5; 10 bases match TRBD2. The CDR3 length is 14 residues. J was trimmed by 2 bases and V by 11 bases; bases with no gene match: 8. The germline CDR1 and CDR2 sequences are MRHNA and SNTAGT. The CDR3 DNA sequence: TGTGCCGTTCTAGCGGGAGTTTGTCAAGAGACCCAGTACTTC. It codes for CAVLAGVCQETQYF.